The present T cell receptor beta chain was sequenced within a study of CD8 T cells in ankylosing spondylitis. The study's findings and limits: A TCR beta motif of 8 or 9 highly homologous variants appeared characteristic of ankylosing spondylitis blood. Matched ankylosing spondylitis synovial fluid reportedly contained a significantly enriched population of disease-linked clones.

V lost 0 bases, J lost 0 bases, and 10 bases lay in between. Per the germline V gene, CDR1 is SGHRS and CDR2 is YFSETQ. The CDR3 spans 15 residues. This clonotype was observed many times. What it binds is unknown. TCRdb reanalysed the 5' RACE reads using MiXCR and keeps one entry per CDR3 protein. The sample has 150,000 to 200,000 distinct CDR3 sequences, approximately 20% seen once. Material: blood, either unsorted or a sorted T cell fraction (not recorded which). The source of this sequence is a male donor with ankylosing spondylitis or in good health (not recorded which). The chain combines TRBV5-1 with TRBJ2-7, with D tentatively TRBD2 (6 bases). In nucleotides, the CDR3 is TGCGCCAGCAGCTTGGTCGCGGGGAGCTCCTACGAGCAGTACTTC. Amino acid sequence: CASSLVAGSSYEQYF.